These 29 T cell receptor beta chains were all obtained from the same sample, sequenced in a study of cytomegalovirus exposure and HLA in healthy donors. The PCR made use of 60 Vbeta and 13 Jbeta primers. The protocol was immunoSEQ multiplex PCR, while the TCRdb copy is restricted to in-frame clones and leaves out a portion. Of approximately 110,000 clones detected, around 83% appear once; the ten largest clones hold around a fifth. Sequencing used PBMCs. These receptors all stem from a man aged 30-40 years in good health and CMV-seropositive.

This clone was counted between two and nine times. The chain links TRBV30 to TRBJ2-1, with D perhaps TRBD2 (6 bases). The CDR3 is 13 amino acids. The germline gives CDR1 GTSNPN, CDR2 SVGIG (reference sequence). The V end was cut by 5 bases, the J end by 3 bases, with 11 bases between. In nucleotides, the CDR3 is TGTGCCTGGGCCGGGACTCACTACAATGAGCAGTTCTTC. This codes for CAWAGTHYNEQFF.

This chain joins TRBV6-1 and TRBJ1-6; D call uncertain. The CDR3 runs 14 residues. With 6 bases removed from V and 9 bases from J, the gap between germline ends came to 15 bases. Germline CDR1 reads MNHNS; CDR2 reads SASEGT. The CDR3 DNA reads TGTGCCAGCAGAGACCAGGTGGAAAGTTCACCCCTCCACTTT. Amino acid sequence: CASRDQVESSPLHF.

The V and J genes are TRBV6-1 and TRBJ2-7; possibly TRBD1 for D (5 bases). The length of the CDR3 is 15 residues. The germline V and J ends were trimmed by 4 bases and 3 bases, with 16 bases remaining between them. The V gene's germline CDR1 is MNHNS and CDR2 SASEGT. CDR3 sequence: CASSADRQYFYEQYF. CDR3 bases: TGTGCCAGCAGTGCCGATCGACAGTATTTCTACGAGCAGTACTTC.

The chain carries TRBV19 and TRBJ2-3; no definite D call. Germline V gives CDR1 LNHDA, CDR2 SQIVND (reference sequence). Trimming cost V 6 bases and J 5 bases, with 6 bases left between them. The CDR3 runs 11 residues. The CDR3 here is CASSYGDTQYF. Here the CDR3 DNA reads TGTGCCAGTAGCTACGGAGATACGCAGTATTTT. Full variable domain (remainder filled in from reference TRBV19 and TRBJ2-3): DGGITQSPKYLFRKEGQNVTLSCEQNLNHDAMYWYRQDPGQGLRLIYYSQIVNDFQKGDIAEGYSVSREKKESFPLTVTSAQKNPTAFYLCASSYGDTQYFGPGTRLTVL.

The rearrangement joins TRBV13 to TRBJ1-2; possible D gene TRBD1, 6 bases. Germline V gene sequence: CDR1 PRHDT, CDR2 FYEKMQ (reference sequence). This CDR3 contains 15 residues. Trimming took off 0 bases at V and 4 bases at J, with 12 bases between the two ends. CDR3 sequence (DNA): TGTGCCAGCAGCTTAGGAAGAGGACAGCGCTATGGCTACACCTTC. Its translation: CASSLGRGQRYGYTF.

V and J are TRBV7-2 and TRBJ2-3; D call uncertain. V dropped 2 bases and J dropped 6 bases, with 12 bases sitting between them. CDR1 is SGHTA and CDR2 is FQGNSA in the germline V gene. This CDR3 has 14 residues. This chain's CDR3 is CASSLNPVLDTQYF. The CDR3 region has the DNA TGTGCCAGCAGCTTAAATCCGGTTTTGGATACGCAGTATTTT.

The CDR3 spells CASSLAGGDTGELFF. The CDR3 nucleotides are TGCGCCAGCAGCTTGGCGGGGGGGGACACCGGGGAGCTGTTTTTT. The chain combines TRBV5-1 with TRBJ2-2, with 8 bases aligning to TRBD2. The ends lost 0 bases at V and 3 bases at J; junction bases unmatched: 1. This CDR3 spans 15 amino acids. Looked up from germline, CDR1 is SGHRS and CDR2 is YFSETQ.

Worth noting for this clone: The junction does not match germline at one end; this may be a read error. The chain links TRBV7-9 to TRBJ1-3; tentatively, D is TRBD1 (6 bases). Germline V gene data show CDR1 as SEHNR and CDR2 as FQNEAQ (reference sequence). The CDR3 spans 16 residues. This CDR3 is CSSSSPRGGSGNTIYF. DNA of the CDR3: TGTTCCAGCAGCTCCCCCCGGGGGGGCTCGGGAAACACCATATATTTT.

The CDR3 spells CAGSGISSYEQYV. CDR3 coding DNA: TGTGCCGGCTCGGGAATCTCGTCCTACGAGCAGTACGTC. The chain uses TRBV7-9 and TRBJ2-7; maybe TRBD2 (5 bases). CDR1 is SEHNR, CDR2 FQNEAQ, per germline (reference sequence). The V end lost 11 bases, the J end lost 1 base, and 15 bases lay between the germline ends. The length of the CDR3 is 13 residues.

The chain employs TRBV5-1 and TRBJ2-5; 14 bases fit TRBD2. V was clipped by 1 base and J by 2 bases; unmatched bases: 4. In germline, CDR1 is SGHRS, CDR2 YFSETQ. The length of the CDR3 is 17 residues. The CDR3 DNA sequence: TGCGCCAGCAGCTTGAGGACTAGCGGGAGGCCACAAGAGACCCAGTACTTC. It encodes CASSLRTSGRPQETQYF.

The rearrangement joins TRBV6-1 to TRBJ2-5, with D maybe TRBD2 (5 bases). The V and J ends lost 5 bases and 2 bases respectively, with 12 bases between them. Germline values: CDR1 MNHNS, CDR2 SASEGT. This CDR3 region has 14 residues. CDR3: CASSYYGEQETQYF. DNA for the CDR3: TGTGCCAGCAGTTATTACGGGGAGCAAGAGACCCAGTACTTC.

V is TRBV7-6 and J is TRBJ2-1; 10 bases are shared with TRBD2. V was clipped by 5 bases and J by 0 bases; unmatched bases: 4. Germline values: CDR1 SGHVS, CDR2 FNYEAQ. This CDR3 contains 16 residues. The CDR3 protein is CASSAASGGSYNEQFF. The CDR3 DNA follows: TGTGCCAGCAGCGCTGCTAGCGGGGGCTCCTACAATGAGCAGTTCTTC.

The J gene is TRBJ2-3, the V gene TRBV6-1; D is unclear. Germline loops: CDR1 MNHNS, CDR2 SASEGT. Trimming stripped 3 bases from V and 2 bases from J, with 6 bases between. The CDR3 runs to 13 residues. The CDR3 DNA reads TGTGCCAGCAGTGATCCGTTCACAGATACGCAGTATTTT. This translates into CASSDPFTDTQYF.

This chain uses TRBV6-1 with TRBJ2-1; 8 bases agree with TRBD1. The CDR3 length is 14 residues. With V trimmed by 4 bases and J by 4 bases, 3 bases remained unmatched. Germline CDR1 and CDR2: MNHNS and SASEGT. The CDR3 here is CASSGRTGYNEQFF. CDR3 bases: TGTGCCAGCAGTGGACGGACAGGGTACAATGAGCAGTTCTTC.

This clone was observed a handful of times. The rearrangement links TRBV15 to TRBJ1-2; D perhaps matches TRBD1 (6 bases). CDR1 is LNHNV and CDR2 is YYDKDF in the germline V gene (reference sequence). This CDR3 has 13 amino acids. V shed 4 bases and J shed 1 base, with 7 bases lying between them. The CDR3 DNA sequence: TGTGCCACCAGCACGGGACATAACTATGGCTACACCTTC. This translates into CATSTGHNYGYTF.

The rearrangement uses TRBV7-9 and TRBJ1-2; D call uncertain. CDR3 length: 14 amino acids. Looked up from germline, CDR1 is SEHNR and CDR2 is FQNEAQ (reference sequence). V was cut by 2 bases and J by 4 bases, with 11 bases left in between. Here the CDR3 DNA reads TGTGCCAGCAGCTTAATTCAAGAACTCTATGGCTACACCTTC. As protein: CASSLIQELYGYTF.

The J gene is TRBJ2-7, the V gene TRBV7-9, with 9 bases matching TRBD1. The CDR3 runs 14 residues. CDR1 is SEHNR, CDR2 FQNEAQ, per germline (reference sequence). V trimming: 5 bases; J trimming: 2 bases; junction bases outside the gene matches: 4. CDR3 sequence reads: CASSRGTGTYEQYF. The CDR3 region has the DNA TGTGCCAGCAGCCGCGGGACAGGGACCTACGAGCAGTACTTC.

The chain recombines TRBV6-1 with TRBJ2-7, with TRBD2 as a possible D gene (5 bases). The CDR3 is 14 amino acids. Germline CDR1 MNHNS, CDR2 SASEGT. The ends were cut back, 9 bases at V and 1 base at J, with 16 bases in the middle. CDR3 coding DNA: TGTGCCAGTAGGTACGGGGAAGGTTCCTACGAGCAGTACTTC. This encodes CASRYGEGSYEQYF.

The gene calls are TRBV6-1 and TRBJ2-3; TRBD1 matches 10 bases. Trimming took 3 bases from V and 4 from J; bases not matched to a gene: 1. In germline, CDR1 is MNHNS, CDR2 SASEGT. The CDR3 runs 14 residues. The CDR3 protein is CASSDGQGADTQYF. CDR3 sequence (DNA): TGTGCCAGCAGTGACGGACAGGGGGCAGATACGCAGTATTTT.

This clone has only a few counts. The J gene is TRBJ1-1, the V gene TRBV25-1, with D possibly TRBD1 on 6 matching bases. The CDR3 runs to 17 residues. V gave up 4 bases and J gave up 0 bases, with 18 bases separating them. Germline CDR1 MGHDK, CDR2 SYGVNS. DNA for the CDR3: TGTGCCAGCAGTGGGACAGCAACAATTACTATGAACACTGAAGCTTTCTTT. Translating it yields CASSGTATITMNTEAFF.

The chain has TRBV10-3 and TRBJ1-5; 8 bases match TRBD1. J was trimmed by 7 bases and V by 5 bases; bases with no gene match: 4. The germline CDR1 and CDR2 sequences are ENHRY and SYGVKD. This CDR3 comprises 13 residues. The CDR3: CAISKDREQPQHF. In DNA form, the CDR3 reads TGTGCCATCAGTAAGGACAGGGAGCAGCCCCAGCATTTT.

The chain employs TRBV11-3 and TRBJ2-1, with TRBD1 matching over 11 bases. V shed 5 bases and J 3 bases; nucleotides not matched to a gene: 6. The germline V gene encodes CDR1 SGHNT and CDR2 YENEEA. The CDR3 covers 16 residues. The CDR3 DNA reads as TGTGCCAGCAGCGCGGGCGGGACAGGGGGCTACAATGAGCAGTTCTTC. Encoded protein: CASSAGGTGGYNEQFF.

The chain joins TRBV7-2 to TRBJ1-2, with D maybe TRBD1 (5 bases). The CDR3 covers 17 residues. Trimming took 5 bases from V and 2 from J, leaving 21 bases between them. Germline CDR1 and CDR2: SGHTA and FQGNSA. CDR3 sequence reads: CASSPLQGGGSNYGYTF. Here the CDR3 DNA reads TGTGCCAGCAGCCCCCTTCAGGGAGGAGGCTCCAACTATGGCTACACCTTC.

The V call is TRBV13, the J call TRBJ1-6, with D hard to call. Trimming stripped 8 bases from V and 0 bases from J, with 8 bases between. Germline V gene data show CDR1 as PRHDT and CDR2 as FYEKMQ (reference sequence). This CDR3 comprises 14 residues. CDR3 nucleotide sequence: TGTGCCAGCGGGGAGCGCTCCTATAATTCACCCCTCCACTTT. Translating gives CASGERSYNSPLHF.

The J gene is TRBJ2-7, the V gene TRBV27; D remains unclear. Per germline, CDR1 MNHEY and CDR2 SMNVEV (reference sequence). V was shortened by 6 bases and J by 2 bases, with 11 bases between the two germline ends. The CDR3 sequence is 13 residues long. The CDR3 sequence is CASRPDGAYEQYV. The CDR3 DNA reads TGTGCCAGCAGGCCTGACGGAGCCTACGAGCAGTACGTC.

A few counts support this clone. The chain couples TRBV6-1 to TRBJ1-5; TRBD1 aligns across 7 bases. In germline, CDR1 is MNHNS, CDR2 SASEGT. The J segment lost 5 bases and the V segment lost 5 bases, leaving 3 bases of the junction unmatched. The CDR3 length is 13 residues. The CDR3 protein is CASSYDRDQPQHF. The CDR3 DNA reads TGTGCCAGCAGTTATGACAGGGATCAGCCCCAGCATTTT.

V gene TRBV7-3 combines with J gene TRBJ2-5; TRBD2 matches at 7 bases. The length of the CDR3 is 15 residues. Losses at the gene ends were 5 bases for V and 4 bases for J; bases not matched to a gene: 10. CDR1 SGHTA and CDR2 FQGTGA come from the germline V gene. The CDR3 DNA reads TGTGCCAGCAGCCCTCGGGGGGTCGGGGGAGAGACCCAGTACTTC. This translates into CASSPRGVGGETQYF.

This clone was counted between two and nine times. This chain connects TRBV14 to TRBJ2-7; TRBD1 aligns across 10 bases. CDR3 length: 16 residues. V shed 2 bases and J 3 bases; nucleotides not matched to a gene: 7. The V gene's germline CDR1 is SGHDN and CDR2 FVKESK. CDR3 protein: CASSQYTGTGDYEQYF. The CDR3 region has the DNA TGTGCCAGCAGCCAATATACCGGGACAGGGGACTACGAGCAGTACTTC. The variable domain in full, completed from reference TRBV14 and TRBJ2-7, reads EAGVTQFPSHSVIEKGQTVTLRCDPISGHDNLYWYRRVMGKEIKFLLHFVKESKQDESGMPNNRFLAERTGGTYSTLKVQPAELEDSGVYFCASSQYTGTGDYEQYFGPGTRLTVT.

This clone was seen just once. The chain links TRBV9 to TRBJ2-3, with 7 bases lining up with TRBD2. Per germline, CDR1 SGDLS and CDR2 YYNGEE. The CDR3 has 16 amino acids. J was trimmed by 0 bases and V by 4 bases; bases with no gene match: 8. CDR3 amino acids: CASSPRLAASTDTQYF. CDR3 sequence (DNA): TGTGCCAGCAGCCCCCGACTAGCTGCTAGCACAGATACGCAGTATTTT.